These 22 T cell receptor beta chains came from one sample sequenced in a study of blood T cell repertoires in COVID-19. Profiling relied on immunoSEQ multiplex PCR, and the TCRdb table lists in-frame clones only, not all of them. The sample holds 80,000 to 90,000 clones, 75% to 90% seen once. The sequenced sample consisted of peripheral blood. The receptors stem from a man at least 80 years old with active or convalescent COVID-19.

The sample holds many counts of this clone. The chain recombines TRBV14 with TRBJ1-4; 7 bases are a match to TRBD1. This CDR3 is 15 amino acids long. The germline CDR1 and CDR2 sequences are SGHDN and FVKESK. V was clipped by 4 bases and J by 7 bases; unmatched bases: 9. CDR3 protein: CASSPVTGPGEKLFF. CDR3 in DNA: TGTGCCAGCAGCCCGGTGACAGGGCCGGGTGAAAAACTGTTTTTT. Drawing the rest from reference TRBV14 and TRBJ1-4, the complete variable domain is EAGVTQFPSHSVIEKGQTVTLRCDPISGHDNLYWYRRVMGKEIKFLLHFVKESKQDESGMPNNRFLAERTGGTYSTLKVQPAELEDSGVYFCASSPVTGPGEKLFFGSGTQLSVL.

The J gene is TRBJ1-5, the V gene TRBV6-1; 9 bases agree with TRBD1. Losses at the gene ends were 4 bases for V and 3 bases for J; bases not matched to a gene: 7. Per the germline V gene, CDR1 is MNHNS and CDR2 is SASEGT. There are 16 residues in the CDR3. CDR3 region: CASSGPGQGLNQPQHF. The CDR3 coding sequence is TGTGCCAGCAGTGGTCCGGGACAGGGCCTCAATCAGCCCCAGCATTTT.

The chain combines TRBV5-6 with TRBJ2-3; TRBD2 matches at 11 bases. Germline-derived CDR1 and CDR2 are SGHDT and YYEEEE. The CDR3 extends over 15 amino acids. With 1 base clipped from V and 5 bases from J, the junction kept 3 bases outside the gene matches. The CDR3 sequence is CASSLYTSGRDTQYF. In DNA, the CDR3 is TGTGCCAGCAGCTTGTATACTAGCGGGAGAGATACGCAGTATTTT.

The genes are TRBV25-1 and TRBJ2-1, with D perhaps TRBD2 (6 bases). From germline, CDR1 is MGHDK and CDR2 SYGVNS. V lost 3 bases and J 4 bases, leaving 16 bases between the germline ends. The CDR3 is 16 residues long. CDR3 loop: CASSDQVAAAYNEQFF. CDR3 nucleotide sequence: TGTGCCAGCAGTGATCAGGTAGCGGCTGCATACAATGAGCAGTTCTTC.

This chain connects TRBV28 to TRBJ2-1; D is possibly TRBD1 (6 bases). Between the trimmed V and J ends, which lost 6 bases and 1 base, there was a span of 16 bases. The CDR3 covers 16 residues. Germline assignment: CDR1 MDHEN and CDR2 SYDVKM. DNA of the CDR3: TGTGCCAGCAGGGAAAGCACAGGGAGTTCCTACAATGAGCAGTTCTTC. Translation gives CASRESTGSSYNEQFF.

This rearrangement joins TRBV19 to TRBJ1-5; TRBD1 aligns across 9 bases. Germline CDR1 reads LNHDA; CDR2 reads SQIVND (reference sequence). The CDR3 consists of 16 residues. V trimming: 2 bases; J trimming: 7 bases; junction bases outside the gene matches: 9. CDR3 DNA: TGTGCCAGTAGTATACAGGGACAGGGTCAATGGCAGCCCCAGCATTTT. Protein sequence: CASSIQGQGQWQPQHF.

CDR3 sequence reads: CASSVKETQYF. CDR3 bases: TGTGCCAGCAGTGTAAAAGAGACCCAGTACTTC. The rearrangement uses TRBV2 and TRBJ2-5; D call uncertain. The CDR3 covers 11 residues. Trimming took 4 bases from V and 3 from J, leaving 3 bases between them. The germline V gene encodes CDR1 SNHLY and CDR2 FYNNEI.

The chain couples TRBV30 to TRBJ2-1; 11 nucleotides agree with TRBD2. The CDR3 spans 15 residues. Germline V gene data show CDR1 as GTSNPN and CDR2 as SVGIG (reference sequence). V lost 3 bases and J lost 0; bases outside the gene matches: 1. The CDR3 DNA reads as TGTGCCTGGAGGGGACTAGCGGACTCCTACAATGAGCAGTTCTTC. It encodes CAWRGLADSYNEQFF.

This CDR3 is CATSRATGVDIQYF. DNA for the CDR3: TGTGCCACCAGCAGAGCAACCGGAGTAGACATTCAGTACTTC. The chain employs TRBV15 and TRBJ2-4; D ambiguous. V lost 1 base and J lost 8, with 12 bases in between. Germline-derived CDR1 and CDR2 are LNHNV and YYDKDF (reference sequence). The CDR3 is 14 amino acids.

J is TRBJ1-4 and V is TRBV10-3; 8 nucleotides agree with TRBD1. Germline V gene lookup returns CDR1 ENHRY and CDR2 SYGVKD. The CDR3 has 15 residues. The ends lost 5 bases at V and 3 bases at J; junction bases unmatched: 5. The CDR3 sequence: CAISSRTGSNEKLFF. CDR3 nucleotides: TGTGCCATCAGTTCAAGGACAGGGTCTAATGAAAAACTGTTTTTT.

The gene calls are TRBV7-9 and TRBJ2-4; TRBD1 agrees at 7 bases. The CDR3 is made up of 14 amino acids. The V and J ends lost 4 bases and 4 bases, in that order; junction bases with no gene match: 4. Germline lookup yields CDR1 SEHNR and CDR2 FQNEAQ (reference sequence). In DNA form, the CDR3 reads TGTGCCAGCAGCTCTGGGACAGCGAAAAACATTCAGTACTTC. This codes for CASSSGTAKNIQYF.

The chain recombines TRBV5-4 with TRBJ2-2; possibly TRBD2 for D (6 bases). The CDR3 is 14 amino acids. V was shortened by 3 bases and J by 5 bases, with 11 bases between the two germline ends. Germline loops: CDR1 SGHNT, CDR2 YYREEE (reference sequence). The CDR3 sequence is CASSSGLSTGELFF. CDR3 DNA sequence: TGTGCCAGCAGCTCGGGACTTTCGACCGGGGAGCTGTTTTTT.

The chain is built from TRBV6-5 and TRBJ2-5; the match to TRBD2 covers 9 bases. Germline CDR1 and CDR2: MNHEY and SVGAGI. This CDR3 has 14 amino acids. V was clipped by 7 bases and J by 5 bases; unmatched bases: 8. CDR3 nucleotides: TGTGCCAGCACCGGACTAGCGAGAAGGGAGACCCAGTACTTC. Encoded protein: CASTGLARRETQYF.

This clone was seen just once. The chain couples TRBV6-5 to TRBJ1-4; D might be TRBD1 (5 bases). With 6 bases removed from V and 0 bases from J, the gap between germline ends came to 11 bases. The CDR3 spans 15 residues. CDR1 MNHEY and CDR2 SVGAGI come from the germline V gene. CDR3 sequence (DNA): TGTGCCAGCAGATCGACAGCCTCAACTAATGAAAAACTGTTTTTT. This gives the protein CASRSTASTNEKLFF.

The J gene is TRBJ2-2, the V gene TRBV29-1; TRBD1 matches 7 bases. The germline gives CDR1 SQVTM, CDR2 ANQGSEA. V lost 2 bases, J lost 4 bases, and 4 bases stayed unmatched. The CDR3 has 14 amino acids. CDR3 sequence: CSVEIRQGTGELFF. The CDR3 bases are TGCAGCGTTGAAATCCGACAGGGCACCGGGGAGCTGTTTTTT.

V gene TRBV7-2 combines with J gene TRBJ1-2; no clear D. V lost 0 bases, J lost 4 bases, and 12 bases lay in between. CDR3 length: 15 amino acids. The germline gives CDR1 SGHTA, CDR2 FQGNSA. The DNA of the CDR3 is TGTGCCAGCAGCTTAGCGATTAGTACAGCCTATGGCTACACCTTC. Translating it yields CASSLAISTAYGYTF. Looking up the rest from reference TRBV7-2 and TRBJ1-2 gives the full variable domain: GAGVSQSPSNKVTEKGKDVELRCDPISGHTALYWYRQSLGQGLEFLIYFQGNSAPDKSGLPSDRFSAERTGGSVSTLTIQRTQQEDSAVYLCASSLAISTAYGYTFGSGTRLTVV.

The chain recombines TRBV12-2 with TRBJ1-5; the tabulated D call, TRBD1, remains unverified against the DNA. TRBV12-2 is classified as a pseudogene. The CDR3 is made up of 18 amino acids. The CDR3 sequence is CASRLVRLEDRAIQPQHF. The CDR3 region has the DNA TGTGCAAGTCGCTTAGTGAGATTGGAGGACAGGGCGATTCAGCCCCAGCATTTT.

The rearrangement uses TRBV19 and TRBJ2-1; 7 bases match TRBD2. Germline V CDR1 and CDR2: LNHDA, SQIVND (reference sequence). V lost 3 bases to trimming and J lost 4 bases; unmatched junction nucleotides: 6. The CDR3 spans 15 residues. CDR3 nucleotides: TGTGCCAGTAGTATCGGGCTAGCGGTATACAATGAGCAGTTCTTC. Protein sequence: CASSIGLAVYNEQFF.

This clone came up once. J is TRBJ2-5 and V is TRBV24-1, with 8 bases lining up with TRBD1. CDR3 length: 16 residues. CDR1 and CDR2 from the germline V gene are KGHDR and SFDVKD. V was clipped by 8 bases and J by 5 bases; unmatched bases: 15. CDR3 bases: TGTGCCACCAAAGGCGAACTGGCAGGGGGCGCCGAGACCCAGTACTTC. It encodes CATKGELAGGAETQYF.

J is TRBJ2-4 and V is TRBV2; 7 bases line up with TRBD2. The CDR3 has 13 amino acids. Germline CDR1 reads SNHLY; CDR2 reads FYNNEI. The V gene end was trimmed by 4 bases and the J gene end by 9 bases; junction bases not matched to a gene: 6. Here the CDR3 reads CASSGGASGIQYF. CDR3 in DNA: TGTGCCAGCAGTGGAGGAGCTAGCGGCATTCAGTACTTC.

This chain connects TRBV5-4 to TRBJ2-3; 7 nucleotides match TRBD1. This CDR3 comprises 13 residues. Germline CDR1 reads SGHNT; CDR2 reads YYREEE (reference sequence). The V and J ends lost 4 bases and 6 bases, in that order; junction bases with no gene match: 5. The CDR3 spells CASSQQGPDTQYF. The CDR3 bases are TGTGCCAGCAGCCAACAGGGGCCGGATACGCAGTATTTT.

CDR3 DNA sequence: TGTGCCAGCAGTTTATTTACTAGCGGCTCCTACGAGCAGTACTTC. It translates to CASSLFTSGSYEQYF. V and J are TRBV27 and TRBJ2-7; the match to TRBD2 covers 8 bases. After removal of 1 base from V and 0 bases from J, the junction contained 2 bases not matched to a gene. Germline loops: CDR1 MNHEY, CDR2 SMNVEV (reference sequence). The length of the CDR3 is 15 residues.